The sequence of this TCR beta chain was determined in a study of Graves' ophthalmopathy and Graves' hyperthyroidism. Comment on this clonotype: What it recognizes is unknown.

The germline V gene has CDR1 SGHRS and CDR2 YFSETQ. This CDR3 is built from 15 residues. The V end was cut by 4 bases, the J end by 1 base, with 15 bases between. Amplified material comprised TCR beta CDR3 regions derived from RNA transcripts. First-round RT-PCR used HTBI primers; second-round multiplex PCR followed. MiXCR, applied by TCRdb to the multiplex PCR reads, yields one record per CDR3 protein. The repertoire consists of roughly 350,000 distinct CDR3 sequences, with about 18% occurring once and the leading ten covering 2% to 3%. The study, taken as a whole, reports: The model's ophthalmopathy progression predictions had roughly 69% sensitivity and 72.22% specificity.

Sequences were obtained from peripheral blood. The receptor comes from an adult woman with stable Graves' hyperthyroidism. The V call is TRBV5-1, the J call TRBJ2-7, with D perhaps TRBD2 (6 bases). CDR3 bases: TGCGCCAGCAGCCCGCGGGGCGGGCAATCCTACGAGCAGTACTTC. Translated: CASSPRGGQSYEQYF.